The 7 T cell receptor beta chains in this list originate from one sample, sequenced in a study of T-cell memory formation after mild COVID-19. One entry per CDR3 protein, called by TCRdb with MiXCR from the 5' RACE reads. There are 400,000 to 500,000 distinct CDR3 sequences in the sample; approximately 24% occur only once, and around 8.1% lies in the top ten. Sequencing used PBMCs or a T cell subset sorted from them (not recorded which). These receptors were obtained from an adult woman who had mild COVID-19 (a few samples of this study predate the infection). Cell type and time point are not known.

The chain uses TRBV7-6 and TRBJ2-3; 9 bases match TRBD2. Germline CDR1 is SGHVS and CDR2 is FNYEAQ. Trimming took 1 base from V and 4 from J; bases not matched to a gene: 6. The CDR3 is 16 residues long. The CDR3 DNA follows: TGTGCCAGCAGCTTAGGCGCTAGCGGGGTGGCAGATACGCAGTATTTT. The encoded protein is CASSLGASGVADTQYF. The full variable domain, rest sourced from reference TRBV7-6 and TRBJ2-3, is GAGVSQSPRYKVTKRGQDVALRCDPISGHVSLYWYRQALGQGPEFLTYFNYEAQQDKSGLPNDRFSAERPEGSISTLTIQRTEQRDSAMYRCASSLGASGVADTQYFGPGTRLTVL.

This clonotype was seen more than once but under ten times. The germline gene is not matched at one end of the junction; a read error may be the cause. This chain links TRBV7-7 with TRBJ2-1; D gene ambiguous. This CDR3 has 16 residues. Looked up from germline, CDR1 is SSHAT and CDR2 is FNYEAQ (reference sequence). This CDR3 reads CASSPSGTTSYNEQFF. The CDR3 bases are TGTGCTAGCAGCCCCTCAGGCACAACCTCCTACAATGAGCAGTTCTTC.

This clonotype was detected only a few times. The chain links TRBV11-3 to TRBJ2-7; the match to TRBD2 covers 10 bases. The CDR3 contains 17 residues. V was pared by 5 bases and J by 6 bases, with 16 bases of the junction left unmatched. Germline values: CDR1 SGHNT, CDR2 YENEEA. The CDR3 reads CASSRAPTGLAPSEQYF. The CDR3 coding sequence is TGTGCCAGCAGCCGAGCCCCTACGGGACTAGCGCCCTCCGAGCAGTACTTC.

The chain couples TRBV7-6 to TRBJ2-7, with 7 bases lining up with TRBD1. Germline loops: CDR1 SGHVS, CDR2 FNYEAQ. Trimming took 4 bases from V and 5 from J; bases not matched to a gene: 11. The CDR3 extends over 15 amino acids. For the CDR3, the DNA is TGTGCCAGCAGCTCCCAAGTGGACAGGCCCCACGAGCAGTACTTC. Translation gives CASSSQVDRPHEQYF.

This clonotype was detected many times. CDR3 DNA sequence: TGTGCCAGCAGCTCTCTCTACACAGATACGCAGTATTTT. This encodes CASSSLYTDTQYF. V is TRBV7-6 and J is TRBJ2-3, with no clear D. Trimming pared 4 bases from V and 2 bases from J, leaving 7 bases between. This CDR3 contains 13 residues. Germline CDR1 and CDR2: SGHVS and FNYEAQ.

The table lists this clonotype with a few counts. This chain joins TRBV7-6 and TRBJ2-7, with TRBD2 matching over 9 bases. There are 16 residues in the CDR3. J gave up 6 bases and V 4 bases, and 13 bases lay outside the gene matches. The germline gives CDR1 SGHVS, CDR2 FNYEAQ. CDR3 DNA sequence: TGTGCCAGCAGCTCCCCCTCGTCTAGCGGGAACCGCGAGCAGTACTTC. Encoded protein: CASSSPSSSGNREQYF.

This clonotype has only a few counts. This chain joins TRBV12-3 or TRBV12-4 and TRBJ2-1, with D perhaps matching TRBD2 (6 bases). V was pared by 5 bases and J by 3 bases, with 14 bases between. The CDR3 length is 15 residues. For the CDR3, the DNA is TGTGCCAGCAGTGTCGCGGGACTCTACTACAATGAGCAGTTCTTC. Translation gives CASSVAGLYYNEQFF.